This T cell receptor beta chain came from a study of T cell changes during pregnancy in multiple sclerosis. The CDR3 runs to 17 residues. Germline CDR1 reads LGHNA; CDR2 reads YSLEER. V was shortened by 0 bases and J by 6 bases, with 17 bases between the two germline ends. The protocol was immunoSEQ multiplex PCR, while the TCRdb copy is restricted to in-frame clones and leaves out a portion. This sample has more than 40,000 clones, with about 90% found just once. This clone was counted once. The specimen was CD8+ T cells from peripheral blood mononuclear cells, collected after pregnancy. The gene calls are TRBV4-3 and TRBJ2-2; D is ambiguous. The origin of this receptor is a female donor with multiple sclerosis, enrolled in a pregnancy study. CDR3 sequence reads: CASSQDLSYEASGELFF. Here the CDR3 DNA reads TGCGCCAGCAGCCAAGATCTGAGCTACGAGGCCTCCGGGGAGCTGTTTTTT.